The following is a T cell receptor beta chain sequence with its context. TCRdb's table, derived via immunoSEQ multiplex PCR, lists solely in-frame clones and lacks some. The repertoire consists of 75,000 to 100,000 clones, with around 87% occurring once and the leading ten covering roughly 1.2%. The sample is drawn from a study of control samples from healthy donors and cancer patients. Sample: blood. This clonotype was obtained from a woman aged 50 to 65 in good health.

CDR3 loop: CASTGLAGGSQETQYF. The CDR3 nucleotides read TGCGCCAGCACGGGACTAGCGGGAGGGAGCCAAGAGACCCAGTACTTC. This rearrangement joins TRBV5-1 to TRBJ2-5, with 16 bases that match TRBD2. V lost 6 bases and J lost 1; bases outside the gene matches: 3. This CDR3 comprises 16 residues. The germline CDR1 and CDR2 sequences are SGHRS and YFSETQ.